This T cell receptor beta chain was identified in a study of T cell responses to AZD1222 COVID-19 vaccine. Clones were read by immunoSEQ multiplex PCR, and TCRdb kept only the in-frame ones, dropping some. The sample lists some 110,000 clones; 75% to 90% were seen once. V shed 6 bases and J shed 6 bases, with 11 bases lying between them. Germline CDR1 and CDR2: ENHRY and SYGVKD. The CDR3 is 12 residues long. Study-level findings and limits: Spike as a whole was targeted by vaccine-associated CD4 TCRs, dominant at 160-218 and 743-854.

Concerning this clone: The antigen remains unidentified.

The sequence was collected from an adult who received the AZD1222 COVID-19 vaccine. This specimen was peripheral blood, taken 28 days after the second AZD1222 dose. The V call is TRBV10-3, the J call TRBJ1-1; TRBD1 is a possible D gene (6 bases). The CDR3 DNA reads TGTGCCATCAGCCCACAGGGTTCTGAAGCTTTCTTT. This sequence encodes CAISPQGSEAFF.